What follows are 23 T cell receptor beta chains derived from one specimen sequenced in a study of blood T cell repertoires in COVID-19. TCRdb's copy holds only in-frame clones and misses some; the assay was immunoSEQ multiplex PCR. The sample shows around 81,000 clones, less than 85% of them seen only once. Sequences were obtained from peripheral blood. The receptors derive from a human donor in a cohort sampled during active COVID-19.

The rearrangement uses TRBV27 and TRBJ2-2, with a weak D call TRBD1 (6 bases). The CDR3 has 14 amino acids. The V end was cut by 5 bases, the J end by 6 bases, with 13 bases between. Germline assignment: CDR1 MNHEY and CDR2 SMNVEV (reference sequence). The CDR3 region has the DNA TGTGCCAGCAGTCTACAGGGTGGATCCGGGGAGCTGTTTTTT. Its protein is CASSLQGGSGELFF.

The chain recombines TRBV2 with TRBJ1-1, with D perhaps TRBD1 (5 bases). V gave up 8 bases and J gave up 4 bases, with 11 bases separating them. This CDR3 spans 12 amino acids. Germline lookup yields CDR1 SNHLY and CDR2 FYNNEI. CDR3 amino acids: CASVPGITEAFF. The CDR3 DNA reads as TGTGCCAGCGTTCCAGGGATCACTGAAGCTTTCTTT.

In this sample, this clone turned up a few times. The gene calls are TRBV11-2 and TRBJ2-2; 8 nucleotides agree with TRBD1. The CDR3 runs 16 residues. Per germline, CDR1 SGHAT and CDR2 FQNNGV. V shed 0 bases, J shed 7 bases, and the junction held 7 bases outside the gene matches. CDR3 sequence: CASSLDRQGAGGELFF. CDR3 DNA sequence: TGTGCCAGCAGCTTAGATCGTCAGGGGGCTGGCGGGGAGCTGTTTTTT.

The chain has TRBV2 and TRBJ2-7; TRBD1 matches 11 bases. V shed 6 bases and J 3 bases; nucleotides not matched to a gene: 4. Germline V gene lookup returns CDR1 SNHLY and CDR2 FYNNEI. The CDR3 spans 14 residues. The CDR3 DNA reads TGTGCCAGCAGGGCCGGGACAGGGGGCTACGAGCAGTACTTC. Translating gives CASRAGTGGYEQYF.

This clone was seen more than once but under ten times. The gene calls are TRBV19 and TRBJ2-3; the match to TRBD1 covers 7 bases. The germline V gene encodes CDR1 LNHDA and CDR2 SQIVND (reference sequence). V lost 1 base and J lost 6; bases outside the gene matches: 7. The CDR3 contains 15 residues. The CDR3 spells CASSIGLRGRDTQYF. The CDR3 DNA follows: TGTGCCAGTAGTATAGGGTTAAGGGGGCGCGATACGCAGTATTTT.

The chain carries TRBV10-3 and TRBJ2-3; 7 positions agree with TRBD1. CDR3 size: 13 residues. Germline V gene data show CDR1 as ENHRY and CDR2 as SYGVKD. The J segment lost 0 bases and the V segment lost 10 bases, leaving 4 bases of the junction unmatched. CDR3 protein: CANRQGSTDTQYF. The CDR3 DNA is TGTGCCAATCGACAGGGTAGCACAGATACGCAGTATTTT.

V is TRBV21-1 and J is TRBJ2-1; TRBD2 is the table's D call, not checked against the DNA. TRBV21-1 is flagged as a pseudogene. This CDR3 is built from 17 residues. CDR3 in amino acids: CASSKVGYTSSYNEQFF. The CDR3 nucleotides are TGTGCCAGCAGCAAAGTCGGGTACACGAGCTCCTACAATGAGCAGTTCTTC.

V and J are TRBV7-2 and TRBJ1-2; 7 bases fit TRBD1. J gave up 2 bases and V 2 bases, and 5 bases lay outside the gene matches. The CDR3 has 15 amino acids. The V gene's germline CDR1 is SGHTA and CDR2 FQGNSA. CDR3: CASSLPGQKNYGYTF. The CDR3 region has the DNA TGTGCCAGCAGCTTACCGGGACAGAAAAACTATGGCTACACCTTC.

The rearrangement links TRBV27 to TRBJ1-5; 8 bases map to TRBD1. The CDR3 sequence is 15 residues long. Trimming at V came to 5 bases and at J to 1 base, leaving 4 bases not matched to a gene. Germline loops: CDR1 MNHEY, CDR2 SMNVEV (reference sequence). In nucleotides, the CDR3 is TGTGCCAGCAGTCGGACAGGGTCAAGCAATCAGCCCCAGCATTTT. Residues: CASSRTGSSNQPQHF.

The chain has TRBV29-1 and TRBJ2-3; D possibly corresponds to TRBD2 (6 bases). Trimming shortened V by 7 bases and J by 2 bases, and 13 bases separated the two germline ends. The length of the CDR3 is 13 residues. The germline CDR1 and CDR2 sequences are SQVTM and ANQGSEA. This CDR3 reads CSGSGLHTDTQYF. DNA for the CDR3: TGCAGCGGATCGGGACTGCACACAGATACGCAGTATTTT.

V is TRBV21-1 and J is TRBJ2-7; no check of the table's D call, TRBD2, against the DNA was made. TRBV21-1 is recorded as a pseudogene. The CDR3 has 17 amino acids. The CDR3 region is CASSKVYGTATGGRWYF. CDR3 in DNA: TGTGCCAGCAGCAAAGTGTACGGGACTGCCACAGGCGGACGCTGGTACTTC.

The chain is built from TRBV13 and TRBJ1-3; no firm D call. CDR3 size: 13 residues. V was clipped by 3 bases and J by 3 bases, with 6 bases between them. Germline V gives CDR1 PRHDT, CDR2 FYEKMQ (reference sequence). The CDR3 coding sequence is TGTGCCAGCAGCTTGTTCGGTGGAAACACCATATATTTT. Translation: CASSLFGGNTIYF. The complete variable domain, with remaining parts taken from reference TRBV13 and TRBJ1-3, reads AAGVIQSPRHLIKEKRETATLKCYPIPRHDTVYWYQQGPGQDPQFLISFYEKMQSDKGSIPDRFSAQQFSDYHSELNMSSLELGDSALYFCASSLFGGNTIYFGEGSWLTVV.

This chain uses TRBV7-6 with TRBJ2-7; 13 nucleotides agree with TRBD2. This CDR3 comprises 15 residues. In germline, CDR1 is SGHVS, CDR2 FNYEAQ. After removal of 5 bases from V and 7 bases from J, the junction contained 8 bases not matched to a gene. In nucleotides, the CDR3 is TGTGCCAGCAGCGAAGGACTAGCGGGGGCGAGGGAGCAGTACTTC. It translates to CASSEGLAGAREQYF.

The chain joins TRBV4-1 to TRBJ1-5; D may be TRBD1 (6 bases). CDR1 is MGHRA, CDR2 YSYEKL, per germline. V gave up 0 bases and J gave up 4 bases, with 13 bases separating them. CDR3 length: 16 residues. The CDR3 protein is CASSQDPGTPNQPQHF. The CDR3 coding sequence is TGCGCCAGCAGCCAAGATCCCGGGACACCAAATCAGCCCCAGCATTTT.

This clone was seen a handful of times. V is TRBV5-1 and J is TRBJ2-2; tentative D call: TRBD2 (5 bases). The V gene's germline CDR1 is SGHRS and CDR2 YFSETQ. The length of the CDR3 is 14 residues. With 5 bases removed from V and 7 bases from J, the gap between germline ends came to 15 bases. In DNA, the CDR3 is TGCGCCAGCAGTTCCTGGACGGAGGACGGGGAGCTGTTTTTT. This translates into CASSSWTEDGELFF.

The chain is built from TRBV9 and TRBJ1-1, with 11 positions matching TRBD1. Trimming removed 8 bases from V and 7 bases from J; junction bases left unmatched: 16. This CDR3 is built from 16 residues. Looked up from germline, CDR1 is SGDLS and CDR2 is YYNGEE. The CDR3 protein is CASTSGTGGERGEAFF. CDR3 coding DNA: TGTGCCAGTACTAGCGGGACAGGGGGTGAACGGGGTGAAGCTTTCTTT.

The chain links TRBV5-1 to TRBJ2-1; possibly TRBD1 for D (5 bases). This CDR3 contains 14 residues. Deletions cut 4 bases from V and 2 bases from J, with 10 bases between. Germline CDR1 is SGHRS and CDR2 is YFSETQ. CDR3 in DNA: TGCGCCAGCAGCGGGGCAGGGACCTACAATGAGCAGTTCTTC. This sequence encodes CASSGAGTYNEQFF.

This chain joins TRBV7-7 and TRBJ1-6; possible D gene TRBD1, 6 bases. Trimming took off 1 base at V and 0 bases at J, with 10 bases between the two ends. Germline values: CDR1 SSHAT, CDR2 FNYEAQ (reference sequence). This CDR3 is 17 amino acids long. Here the CDR3 DNA reads TGTGCCAGCAGCTTAGAGCCACAGGGCTCCTATAATTCACCCCTCCACTTT. It is translated as CASSLEPQGSYNSPLHF.

V is TRBV9 and J is TRBJ2-2; TRBD1 might be the D (6 bases). The CDR3 is 15 residues long. V was trimmed by 3 bases and J by 5 bases, leaving 14 bases between them. Looked up from germline, CDR1 is SGDLS and CDR2 is YYNGEE. CDR3 protein: CASSGSGTQTGELFF. The CDR3 DNA sequence: TGTGCCAGCAGCGGTTCCGGGACACAGACCGGGGAGCTGTTTTTT.

The table lists this clone with a few counts. The chain has TRBV19 and TRBJ1-1; D uncertain. Trimming took off 5 bases at V and 3 bases at J, with 10 bases between the two ends. Germline CDR1 is LNHDA and CDR2 is SQIVND (reference sequence). This CDR3 region has 13 residues. CDR3: CASSPSRDTEAFF. The CDR3, as DNA: TGTGCCAGTAGTCCGTCTCGGGACACTGAAGCTTTCTTT.

The rearrangement links TRBV10-3 to TRBJ1-2; the match to TRBD1 covers 8 bases. V lost 0 bases, J lost 4 bases, and 1 base stayed unmatched. The CDR3 length is 14 residues. Germline CDR1 is ENHRY and CDR2 is SYGVKD. The CDR3 region is CAISESGQVYGYTF. The CDR3 bases are TGTGCCATCAGTGAGTCGGGACAGGTCTATGGCTACACCTTC.

Here the CDR3 reads CAWSEPGEKLFF. In nucleotides, the CDR3 is TGTGCCTGGAGCGAGCCGGGGGAAAAACTGTTTTTT. The J gene is TRBJ1-4, the V gene TRBV30, with unresolved D. Trimming left V 3 bases short and J 8 bases short, with 10 bases between. This CDR3 contains 12 residues. Germline V lookup: CDR1 GTSNPN, CDR2 SVGIG (reference sequence). The whole variable domain, remainder taken from reference TRBV30 and TRBJ1-4, is SQTIHQWPATLVQPVGSPLSLECTVEGTSNPNLYWYRQAAGRGLQLLFYSVGIGQISSEVPQNLSASRPQDRQFILSSKKLLLSDSGFYLCAWSEPGEKLFFGSGTQLSVL.

The chain carries TRBV6-6 and TRBJ1-3; TRBD1 matches at 7 bases. CDR3 length: 14 residues. Germline lookup yields CDR1 MNHNY and CDR2 SVGAGI (reference sequence). The V gene end was trimmed by 8 bases and the J gene end by 6 bases; junction bases not matched to a gene: 10. The CDR3 DNA sequence: TGTGCCAGCCTTAAAACAGGGGCCCCAAACACCATATATTTT. Translating gives CASLKTGAPNTIYF.